Ten or more counts support the clone carrying this T cell receptor beta chain. TCRdb reprocessed the 5' RACE reads via MiXCR and lists one record per CDR3 protein. Of 300,000 to 400,000 distinct CDR3 sequences in the sample, 9% to 15% are singletons; the top ten hold just over 7%. The sample comes from a study of identical twins. The CDR3 totals 14 residues. Per germline, CDR1 SEHNR and CDR2 FQNEAQ (reference sequence). V lost 5 bases to trimming and J lost 2 bases; unmatched junction nucleotides: 4. This same sample was also taken into another study, of yellow fever vaccine responses in identical twins.

The source is a woman in her late teens or twenties in good health. Input material: CD8+ T cells sorted from blood. The genes are TRBV7-9 and TRBJ2-7, with 9 nucleotides matching TRBD1. CDR3 sequence reads: CASSPRQGAYEQYF. The CDR3 DNA sequence: TGTGCCAGCAGCCCCCGACAGGGGGCCTACGAGCAGTACTTC.